One sample yielded the 29 T cell receptor beta chains listed below, sequenced in a study of siplizumab effects on memory and regulatory T cells. Generated by immunoSEQ multiplex PCR, the TCRdb table keeps only in-frame clones and is missing some. The profile shows under 150,000 clones, 94% of them singletons. Material for sequencing was non-Treg CD4+ T cells sorted from blood. The receptors stem from a human donor in good health.

The rearrangement links TRBV15 to TRBJ1-2; D unresolved. V lost 0 bases and J lost 1, with 6 bases in between. The CDR3 is 14 amino acids. Germline values: CDR1 LNHNV, CDR2 YYDKDF (reference sequence). In DNA, the CDR3 is TGTGCCACCAGCAGAGAGGCCGGTAACTATGGCTACACCTTC. Translated: CATSREAGNYGYTF.

This chain joins TRBV5-1 and TRBJ2-3; perhaps D is TRBD1 or TRBD2 (5 bases each). In germline, CDR1 is SGHRS, CDR2 YFSETQ. V lost 4 bases and J 5 bases, leaving 14 bases between the germline ends. The CDR3 has 14 amino acids. DNA for the CDR3: TGCGCCAGCAGCCAACCCACTAGGGGAGATACGCAGTATTTT. This translates into CASSQPTRGDTQYF.

In DNA, the CDR3 is TGTGCCAGCTCTCAGACGAACACTGAAGCTTTCTTT. Amino acids: CASSQTNTEAFF. The V and J genes are TRBV18 and TRBJ1-1; no clear D gene. There are 12 residues in the CDR3. Germline assignment: CDR1 KGHSH and CDR2 LQKENI. With 6 bases removed from V and 1 base from J, the gap between germline ends came to 6 bases.

The chain couples TRBV7-3 to TRBJ2-3; possibly TRBD1 or TRBD2 for D (5 bases each). The CDR3 totals 12 residues. CDR1 is SGHTA, CDR2 FQGTGA, per germline. V lost 2 bases, J lost 7 bases, and 7 bases lay in between. The CDR3, as DNA: TGTGCCAGCAGCTTAGGGGGAAATACGCAGTATTTT. It codes for CASSLGGNTQYF.

The rearrangement uses TRBV5-6 and TRBJ1-2; 10 bases line up with TRBD1. Germline values: CDR1 SGHDT, CDR2 YYEEEE. The CDR3 covers 18 residues. V dropped 0 bases and J dropped 3; count of bases not matched to a gene: 11. The CDR3 nucleotides read TGTGCCAGCAGCTTGGTTGTAGACAGGGGGCGGGCTGACTATGGCTACACCTTC. Residues: CASSLVVDRGRADYGYTF.

The V and J genes are TRBV5-1 and TRBJ2-3, with 7 bases aligning to TRBD1. Germline assignment: CDR1 SGHRS and CDR2 YFSETQ. CDR3 length equals 14 residues. V was pared by 2 bases and J by 6 bases, with 6 bases of the junction left unmatched. CDR3: CASSLGGYADTQYF. In DNA, the CDR3 is TGCGCCAGCAGCTTAGGGGGCTACGCTGATACGCAGTATTTT.

The chain has TRBV2 and TRBJ1-6; D is undetermined. V shed 4 bases and J shed 4 bases, with 8 bases lying between them. Germline V gene data show CDR1 as SNHLY and CDR2 as FYNNEI. The CDR3 spans 14 residues. This chain's CDR3 is CASSVTAYNSPLHF. CDR3 nucleotide sequence: TGTGCCAGCAGTGTGACGGCGTATAATTCACCCCTCCACTTT.

V and J are TRBV29-1 and TRBJ1-2; 7 nucleotides align to TRBD1. V lost 7 bases, J lost 8 bases, and 13 bases stayed unmatched. Germline CDR1 and CDR2: SQVTM and ANQGSEA. The CDR3 sequence is 13 residues long. CDR3 residues: CSAGTTGSRGYTF. The CDR3 DNA reads TGCAGCGCCGGAACGACAGGGAGTAGGGGCTACACCTTC.

The CDR3: CASSFRGMNTEAFF. The DNA of the CDR3 is TGTGCCAGCAGCTTCAGGGGGATGAACACTGAAGCTTTCTTT. The rearrangement links TRBV5-5 to TRBJ1-1; 7 bases are a match to TRBD1. Germline lookup yields CDR1 SGHKS and CDR2 YYEKEE (reference sequence). The CDR3 length is 14 residues. The ends lost 2 bases at V and 0 bases at J; junction bases unmatched: 1.

The rearrangement joins TRBV5-1 to TRBJ2-3, with 7 bases matching TRBD1. V shed 5 bases, J shed 0 bases, and the junction held 3 bases outside the gene matches. The CDR3 loop spans 14 amino acids. Germline CDR1 reads SGHRS; CDR2 reads YFSETQ. The CDR3 DNA reads as TGCGCCAGCAGGACAGGGTGGAGCACAGATACGCAGTATTTT. Protein sequence: CASRTGWSTDTQYF.

The rearrangement joins TRBV6-5 to TRBJ1-1, with D possibly being TRBD1 (5 bases). This CDR3 is built from 14 residues. V was trimmed by 5 bases and J by 4 bases, leaving 14 bases between them. Germline CDR1 reads MNHEY; CDR2 reads SVGAGI. CDR3 sequence (DNA): TGTGCCAGCAGTAGAACAGGAACGAGCACTGAAGCTTTCTTT. Translation gives CASSRTGTSTEAFF.

V is TRBV6-1 and J is TRBJ1-5; D is unresolved. Germline V CDR1 and CDR2: MNHNS, SASEGT. This CDR3 is built from 15 residues. V lost 10 bases and J 6 bases, leaving 22 bases between the germline ends. CDR3 residues: CATLRKGDIGQPQHF. The CDR3 DNA reads as TGTGCCACCCTCAGGAAGGGTGATATCGGTCAGCCCCAGCATTTT.

The gene calls are TRBV7-8 and TRBJ1-4; D is perhaps TRBD1 (6 bases). Germline CDR1 SGHVS, CDR2 FQNEAQ. This CDR3 spans 16 amino acids. V was cut by 5 bases and J by 7 bases, with 20 bases left in between. CDR3 loop: CASSHVQQGALEKLFF. The CDR3 nucleotides are TGTGCCAGCAGCCACGTACAACAGGGCGCACTTGAAAAACTGTTTTTT.

The chain combines TRBV10-3 with TRBJ1-4; D is unresolved. The CDR3 sequence is 12 residues long. Germline-derived CDR1 and CDR2 are ENHRY and SYGVKD. V shed 6 bases and J shed 4 bases, with 6 bases lying between them. The CDR3 region is CAISGINEKLFF. The DNA of the CDR3 is TGTGCCATCAGCGGGATTAATGAAAAACTGTTTTTT.

CDR3 DNA sequence: TGTGCCAGCGGAAGAGGCGGCCTCGGGGCCCAGCATTTT. Amino acid sequence: CASGRGGLGAQHF. The gene calls are TRBV2 and TRBJ1-5, with D uncertain. CDR3 length: 13 residues. With 8 bases removed from V and 11 bases from J, the gap between germline ends came to 19 bases. The germline V gene encodes CDR1 SNHLY and CDR2 FYNNEI.

This CDR3 is CASSLWGSTDTQYF. The CDR3 DNA reads TGTGCCAGCAGTTTATGGGGAAGCACAGATACGCAGTATTTT. The V call is TRBV27, the J call TRBJ2-3; D ambiguous. The CDR3 has 14 residues. CDR1 is MNHEY, CDR2 SMNVEV, per germline (reference sequence). V was clipped by 1 base and J by 0 bases, with 5 bases between them.

This sequence joins TRBV11-1 and TRBJ1-2; 9 bases are a match to TRBD1. Germline-derived CDR1 and CDR2 are SGHAT and FQDESV (reference sequence). J lost 1 base, V lost 5 bases, and 17 bases had no gene match. This CDR3 has 19 residues. CDR3 sequence reads: CASSGQTGTGNIFNYGYTF. The CDR3 DNA reads TGTGCCAGCAGCGGACAAACCGGGACAGGGAATATTTTTAACTATGGCTACACCTTC.

CDR3 DNA sequence: TGCAGTGCAGGACCTCCAGGGGAGCAGTACTTC. Translated: CSAGPPGEQYF. The V and J genes are TRBV20-1 and TRBJ2-7; perhaps TRBD1 as D (5 bases). With 6 bases removed from V and 7 bases from J, the gap between germline ends came to 13 bases. The CDR3 runs to 11 residues. In germline, CDR1 is DFQATT, CDR2 SNEGSKA (reference sequence).

V gene TRBV7-3 combines with J gene TRBJ2-3; 8 nucleotides line up with TRBD1. The junction had 4 bases not matched to a gene; V was cut back by 2 bases and J by 6 bases. The CDR3 is 14 amino acids. CDR1 SGHTA and CDR2 FQGTGA come from the germline V gene. The chain's CDR3 is CASSLQGAADTQYF. The CDR3, as DNA: TGTGCCAGCAGCTTACAGGGGGCGGCGGATACGCAGTATTTT.

The V call is TRBV29-1, the J call TRBJ2-7; D call uncertain. CDR3 length equals 12 residues. CDR1 is SQVTM, CDR2 ANQGSEA, per germline. The ends were cut back, 4 bases at V and 1 base at J, with 8 bases in the middle. CDR3 sequence: CSVASSSYEQYF. CDR3 bases: TGCAGCGTTGCGAGCAGTTCCTACGAGCAGTACTTC.

The chain joins TRBV7-6 to TRBJ2-2; possible D gene TRBD1, 5 bases. Per the germline V gene, CDR1 is SGHVS and CDR2 is FNYEAQ. CDR3 length: 16 residues. The germline V and J ends were trimmed by 2 bases and 2 bases, with 12 bases remaining between them. Here the CDR3 DNA reads TGTGCCAGCAGCTTAAGGGCCCAGGGTAACACCGGGGAGCTGTTTTTT. This codes for CASSLRAQGNTGELFF.

This rearrangement joins TRBV9 to TRBJ1-1, with TRBD1 matching over 10 bases. Germline loops: CDR1 SGDLS, CDR2 YYNGEE. J was trimmed by 0 bases and V by 7 bases; bases with no gene match: 18. CDR3 length: 19 residues. CDR3 sequence: CASQELGTGEGRVNTEAFF. CDR3 nucleotides: TGTGCCAGCCAGGAACTCGGGACAGGGGAGGGGAGGGTGAACACTGAAGCTTTCTTT.

The chain recombines TRBV30 with TRBJ2-3; no reliable D call. Germline V CDR1 and CDR2: GTSNPN, SVGIG (reference sequence). Trimming shortened V by 5 bases and J by 5 bases, and 8 bases separated the two germline ends. This CDR3 spans 11 amino acids. In DNA form, the CDR3 reads TGTGCCTGGGGGTGGGGAGATACGCAGTATTTT. Translation: CAWGWGDTQYF.

J is TRBJ2-7 and V is TRBV15; D is uncertain. This CDR3 has 13 amino acids. V was pared by 0 bases and J by 5 bases, with 8 bases between. Germline CDR1 is LNHNV and CDR2 is YYDKDF (reference sequence). The CDR3 sequence is CATSRDEGNEQYF. The DNA of the CDR3 is TGTGCCACCAGCAGAGATGAAGGAAACGAGCAGTACTTC.

The V and J genes are TRBV6-6 and TRBJ2-7, with TRBD2 matching over 10 bases. The CDR3 totals 15 residues. V shed 8 bases, J shed 6 bases, and the junction held 13 bases outside the gene matches. Germline values: CDR1 MNHNY, CDR2 SVGAGI (reference sequence). The CDR3 spells CASLDALAGRGEQYF. The CDR3 DNA is TGTGCCAGCCTCGACGCACTAGCGGGGAGAGGCGAGCAGTACTTC.

This chain links TRBV7-2 with TRBJ1-2; D not resolved. The V and J ends lost 5 bases and 0 bases respectively, with 13 bases between them. CDR3 length: 15 amino acids. Germline CDR1 and CDR2: SGHTA and FQGNSA. Written as DNA, the CDR3 is TGTGCCAGCAGCACAAGGACGGCTACTAACTATGGCTACACCTTC. Translating gives CASSTRTATNYGYTF.

This sequence joins TRBV9 and TRBJ1-5; 7 nucleotides line up with TRBD1. The CDR3 is 14 residues long. Germline CDR1 reads SGDLS; CDR2 reads YYNGEE. The junction had 1 base not matched to a gene; V was cut back by 3 bases and J by 1 base. The CDR3, as DNA: TGTGCCAGCAGCGAGACAGGGAGCAATCAGCCCCAGCATTTT. Its protein is CASSETGSNQPQHF.

This chain uses TRBV6-1 with TRBJ1-2, with D hard to call. V lost 2 bases and J lost 5, with 12 bases in between. CDR3 length: 14 residues. Germline CDR1 is MNHNS and CDR2 is SASEGT. The CDR3 loop is CASSEMGSTYGYTF. The DNA for the CDR3 is TGTGCCAGCAGTGAAATGGGCTCAACATATGGCTACACCTTC.

The CDR3 nucleotides read TGTGCCAGCAGCCAAGTCCGTCGGACTCTCGGGAACGTCCTGACTTTC. It encodes CASSQVRRTLGNVLTF. The V call is TRBV4-2, the J call TRBJ2-6, with D perhaps TRBD2 (5 bases). The V gene lost 1 base and the J gene lost 10 bases, with 17 bases spanning the gap. Germline V gene lookup returns CDR1 LGHNA and CDR2 YNFKEQ. The CDR3 consists of 16 residues.